The 20 T cell receptor beta chains below all came from one sample that was sequenced in a study of spatial heterogeneity in lung cancer. TCRdb re-analysed the 5' RACE reads in MiXCR, keeping a single row per CDR3 protein. Of tens of thousands of distinct CDR3 sequences listed, about 5.8% were seen once; the top ten hold roughly 10%. This sample's time point: sample taken at primary tumor resection. Extraction of whole RNA from tumor, nontumor lung or frozen PBMC preceded unsorted sequencing. Material: PBMCs, obtained at surgery. These receptors were taken from a male donor with early-stage non-small cell lung cancer.

This clonotype was recorded at least ten times. The chain links TRBV14 to TRBJ2-1; 7 bases agree with TRBD2. The trim removed 4 bases at V and 10 bases at J, leaving 16 bases unmatched. The CDR3 spans 16 residues. CDR1 SGHDN and CDR2 FVKESK come from the germline V gene. The CDR3 loop is CASSLGGTTTMDEQFF. The CDR3 DNA reads as TGTGCCAGCAGCCTCGGAGGGACTACTACAATGGACGAGCAGTTCTTC.

As for this clonotype: Given a much more abundant clone one base away, this may be a read error. The gene calls are TRBV5-1 and TRBJ1-4; 10 bases line up with TRBD1. The V gene's germline CDR1 is SGHRS and CDR2 YFSETQ. V shed 2 bases, J shed 8 bases, and the junction held 3 bases outside the gene matches. The CDR3 contains 14 residues. The CDR3 loop reads CASSFGTGDEKLFF. The CDR3 DNA follows: TGCGCCAGCAGCTTTGGGACAGGGGACGAAAAACTGTTTTTT.

This clonotype was recorded many times. The chain joins TRBV15 to TRBJ1-5; 7 bases fit TRBD1. Germline lookup yields CDR1 LNHNV and CDR2 YYDKDF (reference sequence). The CDR3 contains 17 residues. Trimming took 0 bases from V and 3 from J; bases not matched to a gene: 8. CDR3 region: CATSRERVQGNNQPQHF. CDR3 DNA: TGTGCCACCAGCAGAGAGAGGGTACAGGGGAACAATCAGCCCCAGCATTTT.

The chain joins TRBV7-2 to TRBJ2-1; 9 bases match TRBD2. This CDR3 region has 16 residues. Looked up from germline, CDR1 is SGHTA and CDR2 is FQGNSA. The trim removed 5 bases at V and 2 bases at J, leaving 7 bases unmatched. CDR3 loop: CASSLRLAATYNEQFF. The CDR3 coding sequence is TGTGCCAGCAGCCTTCGACTAGCGGCTACCTACAATGAGCAGTTCTTC.

At least ten counts were recorded for this clonotype. V and J are TRBV28 and TRBJ1-1, with unresolved D. V was clipped by 5 bases and J by 4 bases, with 11 bases between them. This CDR3 has 13 residues. Germline loops: CDR1 MDHEN, CDR2 SYDVKM. The CDR3 DNA sequence: TGTGCCAGCAGTGCCTCGGTGGGCACTGAAGCTTTCTTT. Its translation is CASSASVGTEAFF.

This clonotype was found a few times. The chain couples TRBV5-4 to TRBJ2-7; 8 nucleotides align to TRBD1. Trimming at V came to 1 base and at J to 6 bases, leaving 6 bases not matched to a gene. The CDR3 sequence is 14 residues long. Germline CDR1 SGHNT, CDR2 YYREEE (reference sequence). CDR3 in DNA: TGTGCCAGCAGCTTGCGCGGGACAGGAGGCGAGCAGTACTTC. It specifies CASSLRGTGGEQYF.

This clonotype was detected many times. The V call is TRBV20-1, the J call TRBJ1-5; 10 bases are a match to TRBD1. CDR3 size: 15 residues. V dropped 3 bases and J dropped 6; count of bases not matched to a gene: 8. CDR1 is DFQATT, CDR2 SNEGSKA, per germline (reference sequence). For the CDR3, the DNA is TGCAGTGCTAGCCAGACAGGGGGCTCGGGTCAGCCCCAGCATTTT. Translated: CSASQTGGSGQPQHF.

This clonotype was found many times. This chain uses TRBV3-1 with TRBJ2-3; TRBD2 agrees at 9 bases. Losses at the gene ends were 1 base for V and 4 bases for J; bases not matched to a gene: 3. Germline lookup yields CDR1 LGHDT and CDR2 YNNKEL (reference sequence). The CDR3 contains 15 residues. The DNA of the CDR3 is TGTGCCAGCAGCCAAGGAGGCGGGAGGGCAGATACGCAGTATTTT. Its translation: CASSQGGGRADTQYF.

By share, this clonotype counts as medium-sized. The chain recombines TRBV29-1 with TRBJ2-3, with a tentative D call TRBD1 (5 bases). The CDR3 spans 13 residues. V gave up 3 bases and J gave up 0 bases, with 7 bases separating them. Germline V gene lookup returns CDR1 SQVTM and CDR2 ANQGSEA. The CDR3 bases are TGCAGCGTTGATCCAGGGAGCACAGATACGCAGTATTTT. Translation gives CSVDPGSTDTQYF.

The sample holds many counts of this clonotype. This chain joins TRBV6-5 and TRBJ2-2; D call uncertain. The V and J ends lost 6 bases and 8 bases respectively, with 7 bases between them. This CDR3 spans 11 amino acids. Germline V gene lookup returns CDR1 MNHEY and CDR2 SVGAGI. The CDR3 region is CASRRTGELFF. CDR3 coding DNA: TGTGCCAGCAGACGGACGGGGGAGCTGTTTTTT.

Many counts were recorded for this clonotype. The rearrangement uses TRBV6-5 and TRBJ2-7; 8 bases agree with TRBD1. Germline CDR1 is MNHEY and CDR2 is SVGAGI. The CDR3 sequence is 14 residues long. After removal of 5 bases from V and 2 bases from J, the junction contained 5 bases not matched to a gene. CDR3 coding DNA: TGTGCCAGCAGTGACAGGGGACTTACCTACGAGCAGTACTTC. It codes for CASSDRGLTYEQYF.

This clonotype was detected many times. The chain employs TRBV10-3 and TRBJ1-3; D uncertain. Deletions cut 10 bases from V and 7 bases from J, with 17 bases between. The CDR3 sequence is 13 residues long. The germline CDR1 and CDR2 sequences are ENHRY and SYGVKD. This CDR3 reads CATMAPAVNTIYF. The CDR3 DNA is TGTGCCACCATGGCCCCGGCGGTTAACACCATATATTTT.

This clonotype occurred many times. The chain couples TRBV29-1 to TRBJ2-2; 8 nucleotides line up with TRBD2. The CDR3 covers 14 residues. Losses at the gene ends were 6 bases for V and 8 bases for J; bases not matched to a gene: 11. Germline V gene sequence: CDR1 SQVTM, CDR2 ANQGSEA. Here the CDR3 reads CSVGYSGSGGELFF. The CDR3 DNA follows: TGCAGCGTGGGGTACAGCGGGAGCGGTGGGGAGCTGTTTTTT.

This clonotype showed up many times. The gene calls are TRBV19 and TRBJ2-5, with TRBD2 matching over 8 bases. The CDR3 contains 15 residues. V lost 6 bases to trimming and J lost 3 bases; unmatched junction nucleotides: 9. Germline V gene data show CDR1 as LNHDA and CDR2 as SQIVND (reference sequence). CDR3 protein: CASSLHPGGKETQYF. CDR3 bases: TGTGCCAGTAGCCTCCACCCGGGGGGGAAAGAGACCCAGTACTTC.

This clonotype was counted ten times or more. The chain couples TRBV27 to TRBJ2-5, with TRBD1 matching 7 bases. Per germline, CDR1 MNHEY and CDR2 SMNVEV (reference sequence). The CDR3 runs to 17 residues. Trimming cost V 3 bases and J 4 bases; bases outside gene matches: 14. In DNA, the CDR3 is TGTGCCAGCAGTTTCCTCAGTCGGGACAGCGCATCAGAGACCCAGTACTTC. Residues: CASSFLSRDSASETQYF.

This clonotype was recorded at least ten times. This sequence joins TRBV5-1 and TRBJ2-2, with 9 bases fitting TRBD1. Germline CDR1 SGHRS, CDR2 YFSETQ. V trimming: 4 bases; J trimming: 7 bases; junction bases outside the gene matches: 14. The CDR3 is 17 residues long. CDR3 DNA: TGCGCCAGCAGCCCTGGCCCGAGGACAGGGGATATCGGGGAGCTGTTTTTT. It translates to CASSPGPRTGDIGELFF.

This clonotype was counted ten times or more. The rearrangement joins TRBV29-1 to TRBJ1-2; D might be TRBD1 (6 bases). The length of the CDR3 is 13 residues. Between the trimmed V and J ends, which lost 3 bases and 5 bases, there was a span of 13 bases. The germline CDR1 and CDR2 sequences are SQVTM and ANQGSEA. CDR3 in amino acids: CSVDGGRGYGYTF. The CDR3 region has the DNA TGCAGCGTTGATGGGGGGCGAGGATATGGCTACACCTTC. The variable domain in full, with the rest retrieved from reference TRBV29-1 and TRBJ1-2, is SAVISQKPSRDICQRGTSLTIQCQVDSQVTMMFWYRQQPGQSLTLIATANQGSEATYESGFVIDKFPISRPNLTFSTLTVSNMSPEDSSIYLCSVDGGRGYGYTFGSGTRLTVV.

Ten or more counts support this clonotype. The chain couples TRBV6-5 to TRBJ1-1; 9 nucleotides match TRBD1. Germline values: CDR1 MNHEY, CDR2 SVGAGI. Trimming took 6 bases from V and 2 from J; bases not matched to a gene: 7. The CDR3 totals 15 residues. CDR3 DNA: TGTGCCAGCAGGAGACAGGGGGGAAGAAACACTGAAGCTTTCTTT. Protein sequence: CASRRQGGRNTEAFF.

In its sample, this clonotype was seen many times. J is TRBJ1-5 and V is TRBV4-3; TRBD1 is a possible D gene (6 bases). V was trimmed by 3 bases and J by 5 bases, leaving 17 bases between them. The CDR3 spans 16 residues. The germline gives CDR1 LGHNA, CDR2 YSLEER. CDR3 sequence reads: CASSHGRGGIDQPQHF. CDR3 sequence (DNA): TGCGCCAGCAGCCACGGGAGGGGGGGCATCGATCAGCCCCAGCATTTT.

At least ten counts were recorded for this clonotype. This chain joins TRBV12-3 or TRBV12-4 and TRBJ1-6; D is possibly TRBD1 (5 bases). V was clipped by 8 bases and J by 4 bases, with 15 bases between them. This CDR3 is built from 15 residues. CDR3 sequence (DNA): TGTGCCAGCTCGGGGTCGTGGGGGTATAATTCACCCCTCCACTTT. Translation: CASSGSWGYNSPLHF.